What follows are 28 T cell receptor beta chains derived from one specimen sequenced in a study of cytomegalovirus exposure and HLA in healthy donors. PCR employed 60 Vbeta and 13 Jbeta primers. Data came from immunoSEQ multiplex PCR; TCRdb stores just in-frame clones and leaves some out. The top ten clones hold approximately 1.7% of a sample with 150,000 to 200,000 clones, around 87% of them seen once. Sequencing was performed on PBMCs. All receptors derive from a woman between 18 and 29 years old in good health and CMV-seronegative.

This chain links TRBV7-9 with TRBJ2-7; 7 bases map to TRBD2. Germline V gene sequence: CDR1 SEHNR, CDR2 FQNEAQ (reference sequence). V gave up 4 bases and J gave up 0 bases; unmatched junction bases: 6. The CDR3 extends over 15 amino acids. In DNA, the CDR3 is TGTGCCAGCAGCTCTACTAGCGAGACCTCCTACGAGCAGTACTTC. Amino acid sequence: CASSSTSETSYEQYF.

This chain joins TRBV4-3 and TRBJ2-7, with TRBD1 as a possible D gene (6 bases). V gave up 3 bases and J gave up 3 bases, with 15 bases separating them. This CDR3 has 15 residues. Germline V CDR1 and CDR2: LGHNA, YSLEER. For the CDR3, the DNA is TGCGCCAGCAGCCATGGAGTTCAGGGGAACTACGAGCAGTACTTC. It codes for CASSHGVQGNYEQYF.

This chain uses TRBV25-1 with TRBJ2-7; 9 bases fit TRBD1. There are 14 residues in the CDR3. V shed 5 bases, J shed 6 bases, and the junction held 8 bases outside the gene matches. Germline V lookup: CDR1 MGHDK, CDR2 SYGVNS. The CDR3 loop is CASSNPGQGIEQYF. The CDR3 DNA follows: TGTGCCAGCAGTAATCCGGGACAGGGCATCGAGCAGTACTTC.

This clone was observed once. The chain has TRBV6-1 and TRBJ2-7; a weak D match, TRBD2 (6 bases). CDR1 is MNHNS, CDR2 SASEGT, per germline. Trimming stripped 6 bases from V and 6 bases from J, with 21 bases between. The CDR3 length is 15 residues. The CDR3 DNA reads as TGTGCCAGCAGCCCAAATATGGGACTGAGATTCGAGCAGTACTTC. It specifies CASSPNMGLRFEQYF.

The chain carries TRBV19 and TRBJ2-3; 13 bases match TRBD2. The J segment lost 0 bases and the V segment lost 5 bases, leaving 5 bases of the junction unmatched. Per the germline V gene, CDR1 is LNHDA and CDR2 is SQIVND (reference sequence). CDR3 length: 17 residues. CDR3 bases: TGTGCCAGTAGTGGGACTAGCGGGGACCTTAGCACAGATACGCAGTATTTT. Residues: CASSGTSGDLSTDTQYF.

This clone has only a few counts. The V call is TRBV9, the J call TRBJ2-7, with 11 bases aligning to TRBD2. CDR3 length: 17 amino acids. The V gene's germline CDR1 is SGDLS and CDR2 YYNGEE. V was pared by 7 bases and J by 6 bases, with 18 bases of the junction left unmatched. The chain's CDR3 is CASAGTSGYGPRGEQYF. The CDR3 DNA is TGTGCCAGCGCCGGGACTAGCGGATACGGCCCCCGGGGCGAGCAGTACTTC.

The chain is built from TRBV4-3 and TRBJ1-1; D perhaps matches TRBD1 (6 bases). The V end lost 0 bases, the J end lost 8 bases, and 10 bases lay between the germline ends. The germline gives CDR1 LGHNA, CDR2 YSLEER. The CDR3 contains 13 residues. CDR3 residues: CASSQDIGTEAFF. For the CDR3, the DNA is TGCGCCAGCAGCCAAGATATCGGGACAGAAGCTTTCTTT.

This clone was found a few times. V usage is TRBV2 and J usage is TRBJ1-1; D is possibly TRBD1 (6 bases). Per the germline V gene, CDR1 is SNHLY and CDR2 is FYNNEI. V was cut by 4 bases and J by 4 bases, with 13 bases left in between. The CDR3 has 14 residues. The CDR3 DNA is TGTGCCAGCAGTGCCTCACAGGGCCCCACTGAAGCTTTCTTT. This translates into CASSASQGPTEAFF. The variable domain in full, with the rest retrieved from reference TRBV2 and TRBJ1-1, is EPEVTQTPSHQVTQMGQEVILRCVPISNHLYFYWYRQILGQKVEFLVSFYNNEISEKSEIFDDQFSVERPDGSNFTLKIRSTKLEDSAMYFCASSASQGPTEAFFGQGTRLTVV.

The genes are TRBV19 and TRBJ2-1; maybe TRBD2 (6 bases). V gave up 3 bases and J gave up 9 bases, with 18 bases separating them. Germline CDR1 LNHDA, CDR2 SQIVND (reference sequence). There are 15 residues in the CDR3. CDR3 loop: CASSIRGLPSSEQFF. CDR3 coding DNA: TGTGCCAGTAGTATTAGGGGACTCCCCTCCAGTGAGCAGTTCTTC.

The V gene is TRBV4-1, the J gene TRBJ2-3; D is perhaps TRBD1 (6 bases). The CDR3 loop spans 12 amino acids. Germline CDR1 MGHRA, CDR2 YSYEKL. V was pared by 9 bases and J by 2 bases, with 9 bases between. In DNA form, the CDR3 reads TGCGCCAGTAAGGGGGTCACAGATACGCAGTATTTT. It specifies CASKGVTDTQYF.

The chain couples TRBV2 to TRBJ2-3; 11 nucleotides align to TRBD2. Germline V gene data show CDR1 as SNHLY and CDR2 as FYNNEI. The CDR3 has 15 amino acids. The trim removed 6 bases at V and 2 bases at J, leaving 4 bases unmatched. CDR3 nucleotides: TGTGCCAGCAGCTATAGCGGGGGGGTCACAGATACGCAGTATTTT. Encoded protein: CASSYSGGVTDTQYF.

The CDR3 nucleotides read TGTGCCAGCAGGGAGGGACTGTACGAGCAGTACTTC. It encodes CASREGLYEQYF. The chain recombines TRBV2 with TRBJ2-7; a weak D match, TRBD2 (6 bases). The V gene lost 6 bases and the J gene lost 4 bases, with 10 bases spanning the gap. CDR3 length: 12 amino acids. From germline, CDR1 is SNHLY and CDR2 FYNNEI.

V usage is TRBV7-2 and J usage is TRBJ2-1, with 7 bases matching TRBD2. J was trimmed by 7 bases and V by 1 base; bases with no gene match: 7. The germline CDR1 and CDR2 sequences are SGHTA and FQGNSA. The CDR3 contains 15 residues. The CDR3 protein is CASSLEGGRRNEQFF. The CDR3 bases are TGTGCCAGCAGCTTAGAGGGCGGGAGACGGAATGAGCAGTTCTTC.

The chain's CDR3 is CASSTAAGGQGEQFF. CDR3 nucleotide sequence: TGTGCCAGCAGCACCGCGGCGGGAGGGCAGGGTGAGCAGTTCTTC. The chain combines TRBV7-2 with TRBJ2-1; 9 positions agree with TRBD2. V lost 5 bases, J lost 9 bases, and 11 bases stayed unmatched. The germline V gene encodes CDR1 SGHTA and CDR2 FQGNSA. This CDR3 is 15 amino acids long.

The CDR3 DNA sequence: TGTGCCAGCAGCCTACAGGGGGCAAATCAGCCCCAGCATTTT. Translation: CASSLQGANQPQHF. The rearrangement joins TRBV7-2 to TRBJ1-5; 9 bases are shared with TRBD1. With V trimmed by 5 bases and J by 4 bases, 3 bases remained unmatched. The CDR3 extends over 14 amino acids. Per the germline V gene, CDR1 is SGHTA and CDR2 is FQGNSA.

J is TRBJ2-1 and V is TRBV5-1; 7 nucleotides line up with TRBD1. The ends lost 0 bases at V and 8 bases at J; junction bases unmatched: 8. The CDR3 contains 15 residues. Germline V CDR1 and CDR2: SGHRS, YFSETQ. CDR3 region: CASSLEQGTWDEQFF. CDR3 coding DNA: TGCGCCAGCAGCTTGGAACAGGGGACCTGGGATGAGCAGTTCTTC.

V and J are TRBV5-4 and TRBJ2-5; 10 bases fit TRBD2. Germline loops: CDR1 SGHNT, CDR2 YYREEE (reference sequence). V shed 3 bases, J shed 3 bases, and the junction held 5 bases outside the gene matches. The CDR3 spans 15 residues. The CDR3 reads CASSWGLAGEETQYF. The CDR3 DNA follows: TGTGCCAGCAGCTGGGGGCTAGCGGGAGAAGAGACCCAGTACTTC.

This sequence joins TRBV6-1 and TRBJ2-3; TRBD2 agrees at 10 bases. Germline CDR1 is MNHNS and CDR2 is SASEGT. CDR3 size: 15 residues. V lost 6 bases and J lost 4; bases outside the gene matches: 7. CDR3 sequence: CASRIIAGGSDTQYF. CDR3 bases: TGTGCCAGCAGGATAATAGCGGGGGGCTCAGATACGCAGTATTTT.

Details on this clone: The same CDR3 is also encoded by other DNA sequences in this sample. The rearrangement links TRBV6-5 to TRBJ2-3; a possible D gene is TRBD2 (7 bases). The germline CDR1 and CDR2 sequences are MNHEY and SVGAGI. The V end was cut by 2 bases, the J end by 1 base, with 10 bases between. The CDR3 has 15 residues. This CDR3 is CASSYRGGGTDTQYF. For the CDR3, the DNA is TGTGCCAGCAGTTACCGCGGGGGCGGCACAGATACGCAGTATTTT.

J is TRBJ2-5 and V is TRBV29-1; a weak D match, TRBD1 (6 bases). The length of the CDR3 is 12 residues. The V gene lost 4 bases and the J gene lost 3 bases, with 9 bases spanning the gap. Germline-derived CDR1 and CDR2 are SQVTM and ANQGSEA. CDR3 in DNA: TGCAGCGTTGGGGCAGGGGAAGAGACCCAGTACTTC. Amino acids: CSVGAGEETQYF.

The chain links TRBV4-1 to TRBJ1-1, with D possibly TRBD1 on 5 matching bases. The CDR3 totals 14 residues. The germline V gene has CDR1 MGHRA and CDR2 YSYEKL. Trimming left V 5 bases short and J 3 bases short, with 13 bases between. The CDR3, as DNA: TGCGCCAGCAGCGTTAGTCAGGGCGACACTGAAGCTTTCTTT. Translated, it gives CASSVSQGDTEAFF.

This chain uses TRBV28 with TRBJ1-2, with TRBD1 as a possible D gene (5 bases). Trimming shortened V by 3 bases and J by 8 bases, and 16 bases separated the two germline ends. The V gene's germline CDR1 is MDHEN and CDR2 SYDVKM. This CDR3 is built from 14 residues. The CDR3 is CASSLVSQGRGYTF. The CDR3, as DNA: TGTGCCAGCAGTTTGGTCAGCCAGGGCCGCGGCTACACCTTC.

This clone was seen a single time. The chain is built from TRBV6-5 and TRBJ1-2; a possible D gene is TRBD1 (5 bases). The CDR3 extends over 15 amino acids. With 0 bases removed from V and 3 bases from J, the gap between germline ends came to 11 bases. Germline V gives CDR1 MNHEY, CDR2 SVGAGI. The CDR3 nucleotides are TGTGCCAGCAGTTACTCGGCAGGGTTGGACTATGGCTACACCTTC. Translating it yields CASSYSAGLDYGYTF.

This sequence joins TRBV7-6 and TRBJ1-1, with 8 bases lining up with TRBD1. Germline CDR1 reads SGHVS; CDR2 reads FNYEAQ. The CDR3 is 14 amino acids. V lost 2 bases, J lost 6 bases, and 5 bases stayed unmatched. CDR3 DNA sequence: TGTGCCAGCAGCTTAAGGGACAGGTTCGCTGAAGCTTTCTTT. As protein: CASSLRDRFAEAFF.

The J gene is TRBJ2-7, the V gene TRBV28; TRBD2 aligns across 10 bases. CDR1 and CDR2 from the germline V gene are MDHEN and SYDVKM. The V segment lost 10 bases and the J segment 6 bases; nucleotides outside the gene matches: 9. The CDR3 spans 13 residues. DNA of the CDR3: TGTGCCACCAAACTAGCGGGGATCCCCGAGCAGTACTTC. Its protein product is CATKLAGIPEQYF.

The V and J genes are TRBV5-1 and TRBJ2-1; 8 bases agree with TRBD2. The germline gives CDR1 SGHRS, CDR2 YFSETQ. The ends lost 0 bases at V and 9 bases at J; junction bases unmatched: 8. The CDR3 is 15 amino acids. The CDR3 nucleotides are TGCGCCAGCAGCTTGGACGCAGCGGGAGCTGGTGAGCAGTTCTTC. Translation: CASSLDAAGAGEQFF.

The chain uses TRBV7-9 and TRBJ1-2; 10 nucleotides agree with TRBD1. The CDR3 extends over 13 amino acids. J lost 7 bases, V lost 5 bases, and 4 bases had no gene match. The germline CDR1 and CDR2 sequences are SEHNR and FQNEAQ (reference sequence). The CDR3 protein is CASSQGTGAGYTF. DNA of the CDR3: TGTGCCAGCAGCCAAGGGACAGGGGCTGGCTACACCTTC.

This clone was picked up one time. The V call is TRBV6-1, the J call TRBJ2-7; 7 bases fit TRBD2. Looked up from germline, CDR1 is MNHNS and CDR2 is SASEGT. J lost 4 bases, V lost 0 bases, and 9 bases had no gene match. This CDR3 comprises 16 residues. The CDR3 spells CASSEALRGSRYEQYF. CDR3 nucleotide sequence: TGTGCCAGCAGTGAAGCGCTTCGCGGGAGTAGATACGAGCAGTACTTC.